This TCR beta chain appears in the sequencing data of a study of T cell responses to AZD1222 COVID-19 vaccine. Clones were sequenced by immunoSEQ multiplex PCR, and TCRdb holds only the in-frame ones, with some missing. The sample has 150,000 to 200,000 clones; approximately 86% are singletons. The V and J ends lost 0 bases and 6 bases respectively, with 8 bases between them. This CDR3 has 14 amino acids. Of note for this clone: Its antigen remains unidentified.

Study findings and constraints: Donor demographics were predominantly white British with a female majority; clonal diversity may be underestimated. Repertoires were obtained only post-peak T cell response.

Source: peripheral blood, taken on day 0 of AZD1222 vaccination. This TCR was recovered from an adult in good health. The chain recombines TRBV6-7 with TRBJ2-2; D might be TRBD1 (5 bases). TRBV6-7 belongs to the ORF category, with a function that is uncertain. The CDR3: CASSYSTGPGELFF. DNA of the CDR3: TGTGCCAGCAGTTACTCTACAGGACCCGGGGAGCTGTTTTTT.